This T cell receptor (gamma chain) was captured in a study of gamma-delta chains in newborns, infants, children. The CDR3 covers 12 residues. CDR1 and CDR2 (germline): VTNTFY, YDVSTARD (reference sequence). The trim removed 3 bases at V and 7 bases at J, leaving 6 bases unmatched. TCRdb reapplied CATT to the reads. The sample includes over 1,500 gamma-chain clones, about 70% of them seen just once. The clonotype comes from a child who was a newborn, infant or young child, either healthy, febrile or measles-vaccinated (not recorded which). This chain links TRGV3 with TRGJ1 or TRGJ2. Assignment of the J gene here rests on matching the DNA to germline, because TCRdb gives none. The sequencing sample was made of blood. The DNA for the CDR3 is TGTGCCACCTGGGACCGGGGATATAAGAAACTCTTT. Residues: CATWDRGYKKLF.